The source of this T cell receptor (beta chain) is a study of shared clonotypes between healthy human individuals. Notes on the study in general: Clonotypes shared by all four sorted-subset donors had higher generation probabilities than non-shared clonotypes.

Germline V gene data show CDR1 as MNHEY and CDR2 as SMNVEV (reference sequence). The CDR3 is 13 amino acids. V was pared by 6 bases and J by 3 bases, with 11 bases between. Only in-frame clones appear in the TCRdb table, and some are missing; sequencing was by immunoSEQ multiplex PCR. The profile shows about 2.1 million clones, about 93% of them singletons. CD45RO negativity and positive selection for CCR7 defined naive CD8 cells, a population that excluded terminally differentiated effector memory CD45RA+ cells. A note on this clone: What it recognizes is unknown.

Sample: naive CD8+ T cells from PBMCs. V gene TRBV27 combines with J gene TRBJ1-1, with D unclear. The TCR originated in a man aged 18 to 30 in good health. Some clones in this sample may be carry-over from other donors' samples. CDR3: CASSLTWDTEAFF. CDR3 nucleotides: TGTGCCAGCAGCCTAACCTGGGACACTGAAGCTTTCTTT.